Listed below are T cell receptor beta chains from one sample, sequenced in a study of cytomegalovirus exposure and HLA in healthy donors. Assay: immunoSEQ multiplex PCR; the TCRdb copy retains only in-frame clones and omits some. The table lists about 120,000 clones, approximately 80% of them singletons, with around 5.8% in the top ten. Source material: PBMCs. Every receptor here comes from a man between 18 and 29 years old in good health and CMV-seropositive. Each CDR3 is given with its conserved first and last residue. D genes are given only for firm matches. The size of a clone is reported for some rows only, either as once, few or many, or as a class for expanded clones.

V,D,J,size,DNA,CDR3
TRBV4-1,NA,TRBJ2-4,once,TGCGCCAGCAGCGCCCCGACGGGCAAAAACATTCAGTACTTC,CASSAPTGKNIQYF
TRBV6-4,NA,TRBJ1-1,NA,TGTGCCAGCAGCCCGGACATGAACACTGAAGCTTTCTTT,CASSPDMNTEAFF
TRBV27,TRBD2,TRBJ2-5,few,TGTGCCAGCAGTTTATACGCCCTAGCGGGAGACCGAACCCTACCTAACCAAGAGACCCAGTACTTC,CASSLYALAGDRTLPNQETQYF
TRBV6-5,NA,TRBJ2-7,NA,TGTGCCAGCAGTTACTCGCCGAGCTCCTACGAGCAGTACTTC,CASSYSPSSYEQYF
TRBV4-1,TRBD1,TRBJ2-7,once,TGCGCCAGCAGCCAAGGGACAGGATTCGAGCAGTACTTC,CASSQGTGFEQYF
TRBV5-1,TRBD1,TRBJ2-5,few,TGCGCCAGCTCGACAGGGGGAACGCAAGAGACCCAGTACTTC,CASSTGGTQETQYF
TRBV7-9,NA,TRBJ1-6,NA,TGTGCCAGCAGCTTCAAGACATTCTCAAGCCTCCACTTT,CASSFKTFSSLHF
TRBV5-1,NA,TRBJ2-5,once,TGCGCCAGCAGCTTGGGACAGGCCCAAGAGACCCAGTACTTC,CASSLGQAQETQYF
TRBV28,NA,TRBJ1-3,NA,TGTGCCAGCAGTTTTCTTTTAGGCCCAGGGTCCCCTGGAAACACCATATATTTT,CASSFLLGPGSPGNTIYF
TRBV4-2,NA,TRBJ2-6,few,TGTGCCAGCAGCCACCCCGCGTACATCTCCTCTGGGGCCAACGGCCTGACTTTC,CASSHPAYISSGANGLTF
TRBV19,NA,TRBJ2-7,NA,TGTGCCAGTAGTCCCCAAGGAGACTACTTGACCTACGAGCAGTACTTC,CASSPQGDYLTYEQYF
TRBV5-6,TRBD1,TRBJ1-2,few,TGTGCCAGCAGCACGACAGGGAGGCTATCGGAGGGCTACACCTTC,CASSTTGRLSEGYTF
TRBV7-6,TRBD2,TRBJ2-7,NA,TGTGCCAGCTCAACTAGCGCCTCTCAGGACGAGCAGTACTTC,CASSTSASQDEQYF
TRBV5-1,NA,TRBJ1-4,NA,TGCGCCAGCAGCGATAACCCACACCTGCCAGACTTCCCAACTAATGAAAAACTGTTTTTT,CASSDNPHLPDFPTNEKLFF
TRBV2,TRBD1,TRBJ2-2,NA,TGTGCCAGCCCTAAACAGGGGGCCGGGAACACCGGGGAGCTGTTTTTT,CASPKQGAGNTGELFF
TRBV5-5,NA,TRBJ1-4,NA,TGTGCCAGCAGCCGCGCGACGGAGCGTAATGAAAAACTGTTTTTT,CASSRATERNEKLFF
TRBV7-9,NA,TRBJ1-4,NA,TGTGCCAGCAGCGTATCAACTAATGAAAAACTGTTTTTT,CASSVSTNEKLFF
TRBV7-2,TRBD1,TRBJ1-1,NA,TGTGCCACCAAAATGCCGGGACAGCAATCCACTGAAGCTTTCTTT,CATKMPGQQSTEAFF
TRBV19,TRBD2,TRBJ2-7,NA,TGTGCCAGTAGTCCCGAGACTAGCGTCTCCTACGAGCAGTACTTC,CASSPETSVSYEQYF
TRBV28,TRBD2,TRBJ2-7,once,TGTGCCAGCAGTCCTAGCGGGAAGGGGAGCTCCTACGAGCAGTACTTC,CASSPSGKGSSYEQYF
TRBV19,NA,TRBJ1-1,NA,TGTGCCAGTAGTATAGAGGACCCGATAACTAGGAGGTGGGGTGAAGCTTTCTTT,CASSIEDPITRRWGEAFF
TRBV7-6,TRBD1,TRBJ2-7,NA,TGTGCCAGCAGCTCCCCGGACAGGGGGGCCTACGAGCAGTACTTC,CASSSPDRGAYEQYF
TRBV2,TRBD2,TRBJ2-4,NA,TGTGCCAGCAGTGAATTCGCGGGAGGGCCGGTGATAAACATTCAGTACTTC,CASSEFAGGPVINIQYF
TRBV14,NA,TRBJ1-4,NA,TGTGCCAGCAGCCCCTGGGGGGGCGTGATAAATGAAAAACTGTTTTTT,CASSPWGGVINEKLFF
TRBV19,TRBD2,TRBJ2-1,NA,TGTGCCAGTAGCCCCGGGGGAGGACTAGCAGATGAGCAGTTCTTC,CASSPGGGLADEQFF
TRBV5-1,NA,TRBJ1-5,NA,TGCGCCAGCAGCTTAGCCAGGGGTCAGCCCCAGCATTTT,CASSLARGQPQHF
TRBV7-9,TRBD2,TRBJ2-5,NA,TGTGCCAGCAGCTTAAGAAGGGCTAGCGGGGGGCCTGGAGAGACCCAGTACTTC,CASSLRRASGGPGETQYF
TRBV5-1,NA,TRBJ2-7,once,TGCGCCAGCAGCTTGACTCTAGAAGGACACGGATACTACGAGCAGTACTTC,CASSLTLEGHGYYEQYF
TRBV7-9,TRBD1,TRBJ1-2,NA,TGTGCCAGCAGCGCAGGGGGAGCTGGCTACACCTTC,CASSAGGAGYTF
TRBV13,TRBD2,TRBJ2-1,NA,TGTGCCAGCAGCGCAACTAGCGGCCGCAATGAGCAGTTCTTC,CASSATSGRNEQFF
TRBV5-1,TRBD2,TRBJ2-1,NA,TGCGCCAGCAGCTTCCGCGCGGGAGGGGTCCCTGAGCAGTTCTTC,CASSFRAGGVPEQFF
TRBV27,NA,TRBJ2-6,NA,TGTGCCAGCAGTTTCGCCCGGTACTCTGGGGCCAACGTCCTGACTTTC,CASSFARYSGANVLTF
TRBV28,TRBD1,TRBJ1-6,NA,TGTGCCAGCATAGGCCCCATGGTAGACAGGGTTAATTCACCCCTCCACTTT,CASIGPMVDRVNSPLHF
TRBV7-9,TRBD2,TRBJ2-1,few,TGTGCCAGCAGCCCCCCAAGCGGGAGCCCCTACAATGAGCAGTTCTTC,CASSPPSGSPYNEQFF
TRBV10-3,TRBD2,TRBJ2-1,NA,TGTGCCATCAGTCGGGCATTACTAGCGGGAGCAGACAATGAGCAGTTCTTC,CAISRALLAGADNEQFF
TRBV28,NA,TRBJ2-1,NA,TGTGCCAGCAGTTTATTTACGAGCTCCTACAATGAGCAGTTCTTC,CASSLFTSSYNEQFF
TRBV12-5,TRBD2,TRBJ2-1,NA,TGTGCTAGTGCCAAGACTAGCGGGAGGTACAATGAGCAGTTCTTC,CASAKTSGRYNEQFF
TRBV29-1,NA,TRBJ2-7,few,TGCAGCGTTGATATCCCGGGACAACCATACGAGCAGTACTTC,CSVDIPGQPYEQYF
TRBV5-1,TRBD2,TRBJ2-5,NA,TGCGCCAGCAGCGCCGGGACTAGCGGGACAGAGACCCAGTACTTC,CASSAGTSGTETQYF
TRBV6-6,NA,TRBJ1-1,NA,TGTGCCAGCAGTTACCCGAGGAACACTGAAGCTTTCTTT,CASSYPRNTEAFF
TRBV4-2,TRBD2,TRBJ2-7,NA,TGTGCCAGCAGCCAAGAGCTAGCGGGGGCGGACGAGCAGTACTTC,CASSQELAGADEQYF
TRBV19,NA,TRBJ1-5,NA,TGTGCCAGTATAGCCAGGGCGGGCAATCAGCCCCAGCATTTT,CASIARAGNQPQHF
TRBV9,TRBD1,TRBJ1-2,NA,TGTGCCAGCAGCGGGGACAGTCGGGGCGGCTACACCTTC,CASSGDSRGGYTF
TRBV5-4,TRBD2,TRBJ2-7,NA,TGTGCCAGCAGCTTCGGGACTAGCGGGGTTTACGAGCAGTACTTC,CASSFGTSGVYEQYF
TRBV9,NA,TRBJ1-2,few,TGTGCCAGCAGCGTAGAGGCGGAAAACTATGGCTACACCTTC,CASSVEAENYGYTF
TRBV27,NA,TRBJ2-7,NA,TGTGCCAGCAGTTTATTCGGGGACATTTCCTACGAGCAGTACTTC,CASSLFGDISYEQYF
TRBV4-1,TRBD2,TRBJ2-1,NA,TGCGCCAGCAGCCCCTTTCTGACTAGCGAGGGCTACAATGAGCAGTTCTTC,CASSPFLTSEGYNEQFF
TRBV28,TRBD1,TRBJ1-5,NA,TGTGCCAGCAGTCACCAGGGGGGCTATCAGCCCCAGCATTTT,CASSHQGGYQPQHF
TRBV28,TRBD2,TRBJ2-6,NA,TGTGCCATTAGGGGTATCGGGGGGGCCAACGGCCTGACTTTC,CAIRGIGGANGLTF
TRBV29-1,NA,TRBJ1-3,NA,TGCAGCGTTGAAGTTGGCCAGGGTTTCCGCGGAAACACCATATATTTT,CSVEVGQGFRGNTIYF
TRBV9,TRBD2,TRBJ2-2,once,TGTGCCAGCAGCTATCCCTTATCTAGCGGGGGGTACACCGGGGAGCTGTTTTTT,CASSYPLSSGGYTGELFF
TRBV5-1,TRBD1,TRBJ2-7,few,TGCGCCAGCAGCTGGGGTAGAGGGACAGGTCCCGAGCAGTACTTC,CASSWGRGTGPEQYF
TRBV13,NA,TRBJ1-2,NA,TGTGCCAGCAGCCCCGACTTCCCGGGAGTCTATGGCTACACCTTC,CASSPDFPGVYGYTF
TRBV14,NA,TRBJ1-2,NA,TGTGCCAGCACCTCGACCGGGGGAGGCTACACCTTC,CASTSTGGGYTF
TRBV10-3,NA,TRBJ1-1,NA,TGTGCCATCAGTGGCAGGGAGAACACTGAAGCTTTCTTT,CAISGRENTEAFF
TRBV13,NA,TRBJ1-1,NA,TGTGCCAGCAGCTTAGCGACAGTTGAAGCTTTCTTT,CASSLATVEAFF